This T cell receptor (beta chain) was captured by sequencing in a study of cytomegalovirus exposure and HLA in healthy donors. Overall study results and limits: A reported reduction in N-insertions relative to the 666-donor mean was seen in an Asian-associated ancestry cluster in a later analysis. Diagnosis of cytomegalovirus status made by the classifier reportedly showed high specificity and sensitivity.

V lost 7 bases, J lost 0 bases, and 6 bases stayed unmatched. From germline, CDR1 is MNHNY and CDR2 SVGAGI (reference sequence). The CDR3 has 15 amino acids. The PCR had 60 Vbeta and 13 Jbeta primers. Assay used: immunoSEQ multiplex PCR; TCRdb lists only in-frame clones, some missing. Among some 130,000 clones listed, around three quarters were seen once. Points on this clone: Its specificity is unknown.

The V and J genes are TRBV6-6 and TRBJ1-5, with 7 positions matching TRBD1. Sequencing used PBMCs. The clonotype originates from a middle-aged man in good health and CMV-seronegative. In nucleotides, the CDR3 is TGTGCCAGCATAGCGACAGGGTCTAGCAATCAGCCCCAGCATTTT. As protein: CASIATGSSNQPQHF.